The 4 T cell receptor beta chains given below trace back to one sample, sequenced in a study of T cell clones after liver transplantation. Libraries were prepared by immunoSEQ multiplex PCR; TCRdb keeps only in-frame clonotypes and omits some of them. The repertoire holds over 50,000 clones, with about 86% as singletons. The sequencing here drew on CD8+ T cells from blood, taken 12 months after liver transplant. Receptors originate from a human patient who received a liver transplant. Certain T cells may be donor cells from the graft.

Only a few counts were recorded for this clone. This CDR3 reads CASSSIRASSGNTIYF. Here the CDR3 DNA reads TGTGCCAGCAGTTCTATCAGGGCCTCCTCTGGAAACACCATATATTTT. The chain couples TRBV28 to TRBJ1-3, with a weak D call TRBD1 (5 bases). This CDR3 is built from 16 residues. Germline CDR1 and CDR2: MDHEN and SYDVKM. V was cut by 4 bases and J by 0 bases, with 13 bases left in between.

The CDR3 nucleotides read TGTGCCAGTAGTGGGTCAGTCTATAGCAATCAGCCCCAGCATTTT. This codes for CASSGSVYSNQPQHF. The chain uses TRBV19 and TRBJ1-5; D call uncertain. The CDR3 has 15 amino acids. V was cut by 5 bases and J by 0 bases, with 11 bases left in between. Germline CDR1 reads LNHDA; CDR2 reads SQIVND (reference sequence). Based on the CDR3 plus reference TRBV19 and TRBJ1-5, the full variable domain is DGGITQSPKYLFRKEGQNVTLSCEQNLNHDAMYWYRQDPGQGLRLIYYSQIVNDFQKGDIAEGYSVSREKKESFPLTVTSAQKNPTAFYLCASSGSVYSNQPQHFGDGTRLSIL.

The CDR3 DNA reads TGTGCCAGTAGTACCGAGTTGGGTAAGTCCTACGAGCAGTACTTC. Translated: CASSTELGKSYEQYF. The V call is TRBV19, the J call TRBJ2-7, with D uncertain. The germline V gene has CDR1 LNHDA and CDR2 SQIVND (reference sequence). The length of the CDR3 is 15 residues. V lost 4 bases and J lost 1, with 14 bases in between.

The chain is built from TRBV9 and TRBJ2-7, with D perhaps matching TRBD2 (6 bases). The CDR3 covers 14 residues. The germline CDR1 and CDR2 sequences are SGDLS and YYNGEE. V lost 0 bases and J lost 3, with 10 bases in between. Written as DNA, the CDR3 is TGTGCCAGCAGCGTAGGACTAGGCGGCTACGAGCAGTACTTC. It specifies CASSVGLGGYEQYF. Full variable domain (outside the CDR3, taken from reference TRBV9 and TRBJ2-7): DSGVTQTPKHLITATGQRVTLRCSPRSGDLSVYWYQQSLDQGLQFLIQYYNGEERAKGNILERFSAQQFPDLHSELNLSSLELGDSALYFCASSVGLGGYEQYFGPGTRLTVT.